A single sample gave rise to the 27 T cell receptor beta chains below, sequenced in a study of cytomegalovirus exposure and HLA in healthy donors. TCRdb's table, derived via immunoSEQ multiplex PCR, lists solely in-frame clones and lacks some. The sample holds about 110,000 clones, approximately 85% seen once. Material for sequencing was PBMCs. Receptors were obtained from a woman aged 18-29 years in good health and CMV-seronegative.

The rearrangement joins TRBV5-1 to TRBJ2-7, with a possible D match to TRBD2 (5 bases). V was clipped by 0 bases and J by 5 bases, with 9 bases between them. This CDR3 comprises 13 residues. Looked up from germline, CDR1 is SGHRS and CDR2 is YFSETQ. The chain's CDR3 is CASSLGGFNEQYF. The CDR3, as DNA: TGCGCCAGCAGCTTGGGAGGGTTCAACGAGCAGTACTTC.

There are a few counts of this clone. This sequence joins TRBV11-2 and TRBJ1-2; 8 bases line up with TRBD1. V was clipped by 1 base and J by 3 bases; unmatched bases: 13. Looked up from germline, CDR1 is SGHAT and CDR2 is FQNNGV. This CDR3 region has 18 residues. CDR3 sequence reads: CASSLAGWTGKEDYGYTF. For the CDR3, the DNA is TGTGCCAGCAGCTTAGCAGGGTGGACAGGGAAAGAGGACTATGGCTACACCTTC.

The V call is TRBV4-1, the J call TRBJ2-7; tentative D call: TRBD1 (5 bases). This CDR3 is built from 16 residues. CDR1 MGHRA and CDR2 YSYEKL come from the germline V gene. V was shortened by 4 bases and J by 0 bases, with 16 bases between the two germline ends. CDR3 coding DNA: TGCGCCAGCAGCCCTGGGGTACCGACAGCCTCCTACGAGCAGTACTTC. It encodes CASSPGVPTASYEQYF.

The chain joins TRBV28 to TRBJ1-6; 7 bases line up with TRBD1. V dropped 5 bases and J dropped 14; count of bases not matched to a gene: 18. The length of the CDR3 is 16 residues. The germline V gene has CDR1 MDHEN and CDR2 SYDVKM. The CDR3 DNA follows: TGTGCCAGCAGTCTCCCTCAGGGGGAGTGGTGGAGGGCCCTCCACTTT. This encodes CASSLPQGEWWRALHF.

The chain uses TRBV9 and TRBJ2-3; 7 positions agree with TRBD1. Germline CDR1 SGDLS, CDR2 YYNGEE. V gave up 4 bases and J gave up 2 bases; unmatched junction bases: 7. This CDR3 is built from 15 residues. DNA for the CDR3: TGTGCCAGCAGCTCCTGGGACAGTAACACAGATACGCAGTATTTT. Protein: CASSSWDSNTDTQYF.

The chain combines TRBV7-9 with TRBJ1-5; D gene uncertain. Between the trimmed V and J ends, which lost 5 bases and 2 bases, there was a span of 16 bases. The CDR3 has 16 amino acids. Germline CDR1 is SEHNR and CDR2 is FQNEAQ (reference sequence). CDR3 coding DNA: TGTGCCAGCAGCGTCGGAGGGTCGGGAGGCAATCAGCCCCAGCATTTT. Its protein product is CASSVGGSGGNQPQHF.

J is TRBJ1-6 and V is TRBV2, with a tentative D call TRBD1 (6 bases). From germline, CDR1 is SNHLY and CDR2 FYNNEI. This CDR3 comprises 16 residues. Trimming removed 6 bases at V and 0 bases at J, with 12 bases between. CDR3 nucleotide sequence: TGTGCCAGCAGAGGGGACATGAGCTCCTATAATTCACCCCTCCACTTT. Its translation: CASRGDMSSYNSPLHF. The full variable domain, with the rest looked up from reference TRBV2 and TRBJ1-6, is EPEVTQTPSHQVTQMGQEVILRCVPISNHLYFYWYRQILGQKVEFLVSFYNNEISEKSEIFDDQFSVERPDGSNFTLKIRSTKLEDSAMYFCASRGDMSSYNSPLHFGNGTRLTVT.

This chain links TRBV27 with TRBJ1-6; 10 nucleotides line up with TRBD1. The V gene's germline CDR1 is MNHEY and CDR2 SMNVEV (reference sequence). CDR3 size: 15 residues. Germline trimming cut 6 bases from V and 9 bases from J; bases unmatched to any gene: 8. The CDR3 is CASRDRGIYGSPLHF. CDR3 DNA sequence: TGTGCCAGCAGGGACAGGGGGATTTATGGTTCACCCCTCCACTTT.

This clone was found once. The chain links TRBV5-1 to TRBJ1-2; 7 bases match TRBD1. CDR1 SGHRS and CDR2 YFSETQ come from the germline V gene. With V trimmed by 4 bases and J by 8 bases, 11 bases remained unmatched. This CDR3 region has 14 residues. The CDR3: CASSRLDREGGYTF. In DNA, the CDR3 is TGCGCCAGCAGCCGACTCGACAGGGAAGGAGGCTACACCTTC.

This chain connects TRBV27 to TRBJ2-3; no definite D call. The CDR3 extends over 13 amino acids. Trimming pared 3 bases from V and 3 bases from J, leaving 7 bases between. Germline V gene lookup returns CDR1 MNHEY and CDR2 SMNVEV (reference sequence). The CDR3 sequence is CASSFRRTDTQYF. CDR3 coding DNA: TGTGCCAGCAGTTTCCGCAGGACAGATACGCAGTATTTT.

The CDR3 here is CAWSDGGSHYEQYF. Here the CDR3 DNA reads TGTGCCTGGAGTGATGGGGGGTCCCATTACGAGCAGTACTTC. The chain recombines TRBV30 with TRBJ2-7; D perhaps matches TRBD2 (6 bases). Germline-derived CDR1 and CDR2 are GTSNPN and SVGIG (reference sequence). The CDR3 totals 14 residues. Trimming shortened V by 1 base and J by 4 bases, and 14 bases separated the two germline ends.

This chain joins TRBV28 and TRBJ1-6, with D perhaps matching TRBD1 (5 bases). This CDR3 comprises 14 residues. Germline lookup yields CDR1 MDHEN and CDR2 SYDVKM. V dropped 2 bases and J dropped 11 bases, with 13 bases sitting between them. The CDR3 loop is CASSLRGPIPPLHF. In DNA form, the CDR3 reads TGTGCCAGCAGTTTAAGGGGTCCTATCCCACCCCTCCACTTT.

J is TRBJ1-6 and V is TRBV25-1; possibly TRBD1 for D (5 bases). Deletions cut 1 base from V and 8 bases from J, with 12 bases between. The germline V gene encodes CDR1 MGHDK and CDR2 SYGVNS. The CDR3 covers 15 residues. Here the CDR3 DNA reads TGTGCCAGCAGTGAATGGGGGGAGGGCGATTCACCCCTCCACTTT. Protein: CASSEWGEGDSPLHF.

V usage is TRBV18 and J usage is TRBJ1-1; tentatively, D is TRBD1 (6 bases). Per the germline V gene, CDR1 is KGHSH and CDR2 is LQKENI. The CDR3 spans 14 residues. V was trimmed by 3 bases and J by 6 bases, leaving 14 bases between them. The CDR3 DNA follows: TGTGCCAGCTCACCCACACAGGGTTACCCTGAAGCTTTCTTT. Residues: CASSPTQGYPEAFF.

V and J are TRBV9 and TRBJ2-3, with 7 bases that match TRBD2. J lost 0 bases, V lost 5 bases, and 12 bases had no gene match. The CDR3 has 17 amino acids. Germline V lookup: CDR1 SGDLS, CDR2 YYNGEE. CDR3 nucleotide sequence: TGTGCCAGCAGACCCCCGCCCGGCGGGGGTAGCACAGATACGCAGTATTTT. Its protein product is CASRPPPGGGSTDTQYF.

This chain links TRBV7-9 with TRBJ2-7; maybe TRBD1 (6 bases). The CDR3 loop spans 15 amino acids. Germline V gene lookup returns CDR1 SEHNR and CDR2 FQNEAQ (reference sequence). V gave up 4 bases and J gave up 3 bases, with 16 bases separating them. CDR3 protein: CASSSDRSNHYEQYF. The CDR3 DNA reads TGTGCCAGCAGCTCGGACAGATCGAACCACTACGAGCAGTACTTC. Drawing the rest from reference TRBV7-9 and TRBJ2-7, the complete variable domain is DTGVSQNPRHKITKRGQNVTFRCDPISEHNRLYWYRQTLGQGPEFLTYFQNEAQLEKSRLLSDRFSAERPKGSFSTLEIQRTEQGDSAMYLCASSSDRSNHYEQYFGPGTRLTVT.

The chain couples TRBV5-6 to TRBJ1-1; 10 bases are a match to TRBD1. In germline, CDR1 is SGHDT, CDR2 YYEEEE. The junction had 12 bases not matched to a gene; V was cut back by 3 bases and J by 1 base. CDR3 length equals 18 residues. CDR3 DNA: TGTGCCAGCAGCTGGCCGACAGGGGGCCCTAAACCGAACACTGAAGCTTTCTTT. Protein sequence: CASSWPTGGPKPNTEAFF.

This clone was picked up one time. This sequence joins TRBV9 and TRBJ2-3; a possible D gene is TRBD1 (7 bases). From germline, CDR1 is SGDLS and CDR2 YYNGEE. V lost 4 bases and J lost 0, with 9 bases in between. The CDR3 totals 14 residues. CDR3: CASSPGGSTDTQYF. The CDR3, as DNA: TGTGCCAGCAGCCCAGGGGGGAGCACAGATACGCAGTATTTT.

The chain joins TRBV6-1 to TRBJ2-3; D is undetermined. Deletions cut 3 bases from V and 4 bases from J, with 11 bases between. CDR1 and CDR2 (germline): MNHNS, SASEGT. This CDR3 has 14 amino acids. The CDR3 is CASSDGTIPDTQYF. For the CDR3, the DNA is TGTGCCAGCAGTGATGGCACCATCCCAGATACGCAGTATTTT.

The chain couples TRBV7-9 to TRBJ2-3; the match to TRBD1 covers 7 bases. Germline CDR1 reads SEHNR; CDR2 reads FQNEAQ (reference sequence). The CDR3 spans 16 residues. The trim removed 6 bases at V and 2 bases at J, leaving 11 bases unmatched. Here the CDR3 DNA reads TGTGCCAGCAGTCCCCCTCTGGACAGGTACACAGATACGCAGTATTTT. Translation gives CASSPPLDRYTDTQYF.

The V and J genes are TRBV15 and TRBJ2-3, with TRBD2 as a possible D gene (5 bases). The V gene lost 0 bases and the J gene lost 2 bases, with 12 bases spanning the gap. Germline-derived CDR1 and CDR2 are LNHNV and YYDKDF (reference sequence). This CDR3 contains 16 residues. The CDR3 is CATSRDGSAYTDTQYF. CDR3 sequence (DNA): TGTGCCACCAGCAGAGATGGGAGTGCGTACACAGATACGCAGTATTTT. Full variable domain (remainder filled in from reference TRBV15 and TRBJ2-3): DAMVIQNPRYQVTQFGKPVTLSCSQTLNHNVMYWYQQKSSQAPKLLFHYYDKDFNNEADTPDNFQSRRPNTSFCFLDIRSPGLGDTAMYLCATSRDGSAYTDTQYFGPGTRLTVL.

This chain joins TRBV5-1 and TRBJ2-1; 11 positions agree with TRBD2. The V gene's germline CDR1 is SGHRS and CDR2 YFSETQ. The CDR3 extends over 16 amino acids. Trimming at V came to 5 bases and at J to 4 bases, leaving 8 bases not matched to a gene. The CDR3: CASRSTLAGGYNEQFF. The DNA of the CDR3 is TGCGCCAGCAGGTCAACCCTAGCGGGGGGATACAATGAGCAGTTCTTC. Based on the CDR3 plus reference TRBV5-1 and TRBJ2-1, the full variable domain is KAGVTQTPRYLIKTRGQQVTLSCSPISGHRSVSWYQQTPGQGLQFLFEYFSETQRNKGNFPGRFSGRQFSNSRSEMNVSTLELGDSALYLCASRSTLAGGYNEQFFGPGTRLTVL.

CDR3 bases: TGCAGCGTTGAAGGCGGACACGCTCTAGCGGGGGGGACCTACAATGAGCAGTTCTTC. Translation gives CSVEGGHALAGGTYNEQFF. The J gene is TRBJ2-1, the V gene TRBV29-1, with 12 bases matching TRBD2. The CDR3 totals 19 residues. CDR1 is SQVTM and CDR2 is ANQGSEA in the germline V gene. V was pared by 1 base and J by 2 bases, with 12 bases of the junction left unmatched.

The chain combines TRBV29-1 with TRBJ2-1, with TRBD2 matching over 7 bases. The CDR3 runs 13 residues. Germline lookup yields CDR1 SQVTM and CDR2 ANQGSEA. Germline trimming cut 4 bases from V and 4 bases from J; bases unmatched to any gene: 4. CDR3 loop: CSVGGGGYNEQFF. The DNA for the CDR3 is TGCAGCGTTGGCGGCGGGGGATACAATGAGCAGTTCTTC.

A single count supports this clone. This rearrangement joins TRBV5-1 to TRBJ2-3; 8 bases align to TRBD1. With 2 bases clipped from V and 2 bases from J, the junction kept 13 bases outside the gene matches. Germline loops: CDR1 SGHRS, CDR2 YFSETQ. CDR3 length: 18 residues. This CDR3 is CASSLLNSGTGHTDTQYF. CDR3 bases: TGCGCCAGCAGCTTACTTAACTCCGGGACAGGTCACACAGATACGCAGTATTTT.

The rearrangement joins TRBV10-3 to TRBJ1-4, with TRBD1 matching 7 bases. There are 12 residues in the CDR3. Germline V CDR1 and CDR2: ENHRY, SYGVKD. V lost 9 bases and J lost 14; bases outside the gene matches: 12. CDR3: CAIKTLQGNLFF. The CDR3 nucleotides read TGTGCCATAAAGACCTTACAGGGGAACCTGTTTTTT.

The DNA for the CDR3 is TGCGCCAGCAGCCAACGGACTGTCACCGGGGAGCTGTTTTTT. Translating it yields CASSQRTVTGELFF. The V gene is TRBV4-1, the J gene TRBJ2-2, with D possibly being TRBD2 (5 bases). V shed 2 bases and J shed 4 bases, with 8 bases lying between them. Germline CDR1 MGHRA, CDR2 YSYEKL. The CDR3 sequence is 14 residues long.